These T cell receptor beta chains were read from a single sample in a study of cytomegalovirus exposure and HLA in healthy donors. The method was immunoSEQ multiplex PCR; TCRdb's version includes in-frame clones alone and lacks a portion of them. This table holds approximately 110,000 clones, about 80% found once. Sequencing was performed on PBMCs. These receptors came from a woman in her forties or fifties in good health and CMV-seropositive. CDR3s include the opening cysteine and the closing phenylalanine or tryptophan. D genes are given only for firm matches. Clone size is not always given. Where it is, it says once, few, many or a class for expanded clones.

>-|TRBV5-1|-|TRBJ2-7
CASSPGRGRDEQYF
TGCGCCAGCAGCCCCGGGCGGGGGCGCGACGAGCAGTACTTC
>once|TRBV6-5|TRBD1|TRBJ2-5
CASSRDREETQYF
TGTGCCAGCAGTCGGGACAGGGAAGAGACCCAGTACTTC
>-|TRBV27|-|TRBJ2-3
CASSPLGRVKTDTQYF
TGTGCCAGCAGTCCGTTGGGCAGGGTAAAAACAGATACGCAGTATTTT
>-|TRBV6-5|-|TRBJ1-1
CVSGASLGGNTEAFF
TGTGTCTCAGGCGCCTCCCTGGGGGGGAACACTGAAGCTTTCTTT
>few|TRBV10-3|TRBD1|TRBJ1-1
CASGQGLNTEAFF
TGTGCCAGCGGACAGGGATTGAACACTGAAGCTTTCTTT
>once|TRBV6-5|TRBD1|TRBJ1-1
CASSDTGVRAFF
TGTGCCAGCAGTGACACAGGGGTGAGAGCTTTCTTT
>once|TRBV6-5|-|TRBJ2-5
CASSLTGPVQYF
TGTGCCAGCAGTCTGACAGGTCCGGTCCAGTACTTC
>once|TRBV13|TRBD2|TRBJ2-5
CASSLGLAGGETQYF
TGTGCCAGCAGCTTAGGACTAGCGGGAGGAGAGACCCAGTACTTC
>-|TRBV9|TRBD2|TRBJ2-1
CASSGGPSYNEQFF
TGTGCCAGTTCGGGGGGGCCTTCCTACAATGAGCAGTTCTTC
>-|TRBV5-6|-|TRBJ2-3
CASSLGGSSDTQYF
TGTGCCAGCAGCTTGGGAGGGAGTTCAGATACGCAGTATTTT
>-|TRBV6-5|-|TRBJ2-7
CASTGGFDEQYF
TGTGCCAGCACTGGGGGCTTCGACGAGCAGTACTTC
>-|TRBV5-5|-|TRBJ2-5
CASSLYPVSQETQYF
TGTGCCAGCAGCTTATATCCCGTCTCCCAAGAGACCCAGTACTTC
>-|TRBV5-4|TRBD1|TRBJ2-7
CASTRDRSYEQYF
TGTGCCAGCACCCGGGACAGGTCCTACGAGCAGTACTTC
>-|TRBV7-7|TRBD2|TRBJ2-5
CASSLSGGKETQYF
TGTGCTAGCAGCCTTAGCGGGGGGAAGGAGACCCAGTACTTC
>-|TRBV2|-|TRBJ2-6
CASRGDTGANVLTF
TGTGCCAGCAGAGGGGACACTGGGGCCAACGTCCTGACTTTC
>-|TRBV14|-|TRBJ2-3
CASSQPGDTQYF
TGTGCCAGCAGCCAACCAGGGGATACGCAGTATTTT
>-|TRBV6-5|TRBD1|TRBJ1-4
CATRTGVEKLFF
TGTGCCACTAGGACAGGGGTAGAAAAACTGTTTTTT
>-|TRBV9|-|TRBJ2-3
CASSVGASTDTQYF
TGTGCCAGCAGCGTAGGAGCAAGCACAGATACGCAGTATTTT
>-|TRBV6-5|TRBD2|TRBJ2-7
CASSYGGRIYEQYF
TGTGCCAGCAGTTACGGCGGGAGGATCTACGAGCAGTACTTC
>-|TRBV18|TRBD1|TRBJ2-7
CASSPGVGTAAYEQYF
TGTGCCAGCTCCCCCGGTGTCGGGACAGCGGCCTACGAGCAGTACTTC
>-|TRBV21-1|-|TRBJ2-3
CASSKVRAGGLAGANTDTQYF
TGTGCCAGCAGCAAAGTTAGGGCAGGGGGACTAGCGGGGGCCAACACAGATACGCAGTATTTT
>-|TRBV7-8|-|TRBJ2-7
CASSPRASPYEQYF
TGTGCCAGCAGCCCGCGAGCAAGTCCCTACGAGCAGTACTTC
>-|TRBV21-1|-|TRBJ1-5
CASSAGDSLNQPQHF
TGTGCCAGCAGCGCAGGGGACAGCCTAAATCAGCCCCAGCATTTT
>-|TRBV7-2|-|TRBJ2-7
CASSLERSYEQYF
TGTGCCAGCAGCTTAGAGCGGAGCTACGAGCAGTACTTC
>-|TRBV9|TRBD1|TRBJ1-5
CASSAGVGDRHQIEPQHF
TGTGCCAGCAGCGCAGGAGTCGGGGACAGACATCAAATAGAGCCCCAGCATTTT
>-|TRBV18|TRBD1|TRBJ1-6
CASSAGQADNSPLHF
TGTGCCAGCTCAGCCGGACAGGCGGATAATTCACCCCTCCACTTT
>few|TRBV4-2|-|TRBJ1-1
CASSQGPLYQGGDTEAFF
TGTGCCAGCAGCCAAGGCCCCCTTTACCAGGGTGGGGACACTGAAGCTTTCTTT
>-|TRBV6-5|TRBD2|TRBJ2-1
CASRGGTSGYNEQFF
TGTGCCAGCAGGGGCGGGACTAGCGGGTACAATGAGCAGTTCTTC
>-|TRBV9|-|TRBJ1-4
CASSAWGGEKLFF
TGTGCCAGCAGCGCTTGGGGGGGTGAAAAACTGTTTTTT
>-|TRBV6-4|-|TRBJ2-4
CALRFGSHQYF
TGTGCCCTCCGGTTCGGGTCTCATCAGTACTTC
>-|TRBV18|TRBD1|TRBJ1-4
CASSPLDREATNEKLFF
TGTGCCAGCTCACCATTAGACAGGGAAGCAACTAATGAAAAACTGTTTTTT
>once|TRBV7-9|TRBD2|TRBJ2-2
CASSLRTSGSVPGELFF
TGTGCCAGCAGCCTCAGGACTAGCGGGAGTGTGCCCGGGGAGCTGTTTTTT
>-|TRBV15|TRBD1|TRBJ1-5
CATSRPGTGNQPQHF
TGTGCCACCAGCAGGCCCGGGACAGGGAATCAGCCCCAGCATTTT
>-|TRBV6-4|-|TRBJ1-2
CASSEDYETGAYGYTF
TGTGCCAGCAGTGAGGATTATGAGACAGGCGCGTATGGCTACACCTTC
>-|TRBV7-3|TRBD2|TRBJ2-3
CASSQGTSGTSTDTQYF
TGTGCCAGCAGCCAAGGGACTAGCGGGACTAGCACAGATACGCAGTATTTT
>-|TRBV9|-|TRBJ1-6
CASSVGEYRKPLHF
TGTGCCAGCAGCGTAGGGGAGTACCGTAAGCCCCTCCACTTT
>once|TRBV19|-|TRBJ2-1
CASSKGDLGGGRNEQFF
TGTGCCAGTAGTAAGGGTGACTTAGGGGGAGGGCGGAATGAGCAGTTCTTC
>-|TRBV15|-|TRBJ1-1
CATSRDLRVVTGENTEAFF
TGTGCCACCAGCAGAGATTTAAGGGTCGTTACAGGCGAGAACACTGAAGCTTTCTTT
>-|TRBV9|-|TRBJ2-1
CASSVAPSRASYNEQFF
TGTGCCAGCAGCGTAGCACCCTCCAGGGCCTCCTACAATGAGCAGTTCTTC
>-|TRBV15|-|TRBJ2-7
CATSKNREYEQYF
TGTGCCACCAGCAAGAACAGGGAGTACGAGCAGTACTTC
>few|TRBV7-9|-|TRBJ1-1
CASSLQTGDTEAFF
TGTGCCAGCAGCCTACAGACAGGAGACACTGAAGCTTTCTTT
>-|TRBV7-8|-|TRBJ1-4
CASSLDWEGSNEKLFF
TGTGCCAGCAGCTTAGATTGGGAGGGGTCTAATGAAAAACTGTTTTTT
>-|TRBV4-3|-|TRBJ2-1
CASSQGLDSYNEQFF
TGCGCCAGCAGCCAAGGACTGGACTCCTACAATGAGCAGTTCTTC
>-|TRBV5-1|-|TRBJ2-3
CASSGLTSDTQYF
TGCGCCTCCTCGGGACTGACGTCGGATACGCAGTATTTT
>-|TRBV9|-|TRBJ2-3
CASSRSTDTQYF
TGTGCCAGCAGCCGGAGCACAGATACGCAGTATTTT
>-|TRBV7-2|-|TRBJ1-1
CASSLHSQGEAFF
TGTGCCAGCAGCTTACACTCACAGGGCGAAGCTTTCTTT
>-|TRBV7-2|-|TRBJ2-3
CASSPQRKDTQYF
TGTGCCAGCAGCCCCCAGAGGAAAGATACGCAGTATTTT
>-|TRBV9|TRBD2|TRBJ2-3
CASSWGGGTDTQYF
TGTGCCAGCTCCTGGGGGGGAGGCACAGATACGCAGTATTTT
>-|TRBV6-7|-|TRBJ2-2
CASVRREYAGELFF
TGTGCCAGCGTTCGGAGGGAGTACGCCGGGGAGCTGTTTTTT
>-|TRBV29-1|-|TRBJ2-1
CSAAKGLARYNEQFF
TGCAGCGCCGCGAAGGGGCTAGCGCGCTACAATGAGCAGTTCTTC
>-|TRBV4-3|-|TRBJ2-7
CASSQDGAYEQYF
TGCGCCAGCAGCCAAGATGGGGCTTACGAGCAGTACTTC
>-|TRBV9|TRBD2|TRBJ2-7
CASSAGLIAGGQSEQYF
TGTGCCAGCAGCGCCGGGTTGATAGCGGGGGGGCAGAGCGAGCAGTACTTC
>-|TRBV7-9|TRBD2|TRBJ2-3
CASSLERGALDTQYF
TGTGCCAGCAGCTTAGAGCGGGGGGCCTTAGATACGCAGTATTTT
>-|TRBV9|-|TRBJ2-5
CASSGEPHQETQYF
TGTGCCAGCAGCGGAGAACCCCACCAAGAGACCCAGTACTTC
>-|TRBV6-5|TRBD1|TRBJ1-1
CASSYSAGQDTEAFF
TGTGCCAGCAGTTACTCCGCGGGACAGGACACTGAAGCTTTCTTT
>once|TRBV7-2|-|TRBJ1-1
CASSLGHLNTEAFF
TGTGCCAGCAGCTTAGGACATCTGAACACTGAAGCTTTCTTT
>-|TRBV5-8|-|TRBJ2-7
CASSFNYEQYF
TGTGCCAGCAGCTTTAATTACGAGCAGTACTTC
>-|TRBV7-9|TRBD1|TRBJ2-7
CASSLPGQGSYEQYF
TGTGCCAGCAGCTTGCCGGGACAGGGATCCTACGAGCAGTACTTC
>-|TRBV7-9|TRBD1|TRBJ1-1
CASSLADRGEAFF
TGTGCCAGCAGCTTAGCGGACAGGGGTGAAGCTTTCTTT